Following are 19 T cell receptor beta chains from one sample sequenced in a study of post-analysis software for immune sequencing data. Study conclusions and caveats: Controls showed lower frequencies than patients for five TRBV segments, and TRBV5-6, TRBV5-1 and TRBV20-1 were among these.

Antigen specificity for these receptors is unknown. cDNA libraries for TCR beta contained unique molecular identifiers. Using its own MiXCR run on the PCR reads, TCRdb lists one record per CDR3 protein. Of about 620,000 distinct CDR3 sequences in the sample, 40% to 50% were seen once. The sequenced sample was blood. The source of these receptors is a girl aged 10-17 years with multiple sclerosis.

The rearrangement joins TRBV29-1 to TRBJ1-2; a possible D gene is TRBD1 (6 bases). CDR1 and CDR2 (germline): SQVTM, ANQGSEA. Trimming removed 3 bases from V and 3 bases from J, with 23 bases in between. This CDR3 is built from 17 residues. The CDR3: CSVERQGTLRGYYGYTF. The CDR3 DNA reads TGCAGCGTTGAGCGGCAGGGGACCCTAAGGGGTTACTATGGCTACACCTTC.

This clonotype was found a few times. The chain has TRBV2 and TRBJ2-7; 7 nucleotides match TRBD1. V gave up 6 bases and J gave up 5 bases; unmatched junction bases: 7. The germline V gene encodes CDR1 SNHLY and CDR2 FYNNEI. CDR3 length: 13 amino acids. The CDR3 spells CASRDTGEHEQYF. Written as DNA, the CDR3 is TGTGCCAGCAGGGATACAGGGGAACACGAGCAGTACTTC.

The DNA of the CDR3 is TGTGCCAGCAGTTTCATCAGAAACAATGAGCAGTTCTTC. Its protein is CASSFIRNNEQFF. The chain couples TRBV27 to TRBJ2-1; unclear D gene. CDR3 length: 13 residues. Germline V lookup: CDR1 MNHEY, CDR2 SMNVEV (reference sequence). V lost 3 bases to trimming and J lost 5 bases, with 8 bases between them.

This clonotype has just a few counts. The CDR3, as DNA: TGTGCCAGCAGTTACTCGACTTGGGGGTCTGGCTACACCTTC. Encoded protein: CASSYSTWGSGYTF. The genes are TRBV6-5 and TRBJ1-2; the D gene is possibly TRBD1 (5 bases). The CDR3 consists of 14 residues. V lost 0 bases to trimming and J lost 7 bases, with 12 bases between them. Per germline, CDR1 MNHEY and CDR2 SVGAGI.

The rearrangement uses TRBV20-1 and TRBJ1-3; D is possibly TRBD1 (6 bases). CDR1 is DFQATT and CDR2 is SNEGSKA in the germline V gene (reference sequence). The CDR3 contains 15 residues. The V end was cut by 0 bases, the J end by 4 bases, with 13 bases between. The DNA for the CDR3 is TGCAGTGCTAGAGATTCAATGACAGGCGGAAACACCATATATTTT. It specifies CSARDSMTGGNTIYF.

The chain links TRBV4-2 to TRBJ2-1; 9 bases are a match to TRBD2. Germline V gene lookup returns CDR1 LGHNA and CDR2 YNFKEQ. Trimming took 7 bases from V and 5 from J; bases not matched to a gene: 9. This CDR3 has 15 residues. The CDR3 reads CASTPGGRANNEQFF. DNA of the CDR3: TGTGCCAGCACCCCTGGCGGGAGGGCCAACAATGAGCAGTTCTTC.

This clonotype was observed a few times. This chain uses TRBV10-3 with TRBJ2-1; D gene unclear. The CDR3 covers 16 residues. Between the trimmed V and J ends, which lost 0 bases and 1 base, there was a span of 10 bases. Germline CDR1 ENHRY, CDR2 SYGVKD. The CDR3: CAISESLAQSYNEQFF. In DNA form, the CDR3 reads TGTGCCATCAGTGAGTCGTTGGCCCAGTCCTACAATGAGCAGTTCTTC.

This clonotype has only a few counts. V usage is TRBV5-1 and J usage is TRBJ2-3; D tentatively reads TRBD1 or TRBD2 (5 bases each). V was cut by 2 bases and J by 0 bases, with 13 bases left in between. This CDR3 region has 16 residues. Germline V gene data show CDR1 as SGHRS and CDR2 as YFSETQ. The CDR3 bases are TGCGCCAGCAGCTTCGGGACGGAGACTAGCACAGATACGCAGTATTTT. It yields the protein CASSFGTETSTDTQYF.

In this sample, this clonotype turned up a few times. The J gene is TRBJ2-1, the V gene TRBV4-1; unclear D gene. The ends were cut back, 2 bases at V and 4 bases at J, with 9 bases in the middle. The germline V gene encodes CDR1 MGHRA and CDR2 YSYEKL. The CDR3 loop spans 14 amino acids. The CDR3 region has the DNA TGCGCCAGCAGCCAACGCTCCCAGTACAATGAGCAGTTCTTC. Translated, it gives CASSQRSQYNEQFF.

This clonotype came up a few times. The V call is TRBV29-1, the J call TRBJ1-2, with a tentative D call TRBD1 (5 bases). Per germline, CDR1 SQVTM and CDR2 ANQGSEA. The CDR3 runs to 13 residues. V was clipped by 5 bases and J by 4 bases, with 14 bases between them. In DNA, the CDR3 is TGCAGCGTTTTAACAGGTCCTCCCTATGGCTACACCTTC. It codes for CSVLTGPPYGYTF.

In its sample, this clonotype was seen a few times. J is TRBJ2-5 and V is TRBV20-1, with 10 bases that match TRBD2. This CDR3 has 14 residues. CDR1 and CDR2 from the germline V gene are DFQATT and SNEGSKA (reference sequence). V gave up 5 bases and J gave up 1 base; unmatched junction bases: 4. This CDR3 reads CSASSGGLQETQYF. CDR3 nucleotides: TGCAGTGCTTCTAGCGGGGGACTCCAAGAGACCCAGTACTTC.

The V call is TRBV3-1, the J call TRBJ2-1, with D perhaps matching TRBD1 or TRBD2 (5 bases each). The germline V gene encodes CDR1 LGHDT and CDR2 YNNKEL (reference sequence). Trimming stripped 2 bases from V and 7 bases from J, with 9 bases between. This CDR3 contains 13 residues. The CDR3 DNA is TGTGCCAGCAGCCAACAGGGAGAGAATGAGCAGTTCTTC. Its protein product is CASSQQGENEQFF.

This clonotype has a single count. The CDR3 protein is CASSFSEPWTSGEETQYF. The CDR3 DNA sequence: TGTGCCAGCAGTTTCTCAGAACCCTGGACCAGCGGCGAGGAGACCCAGTACTTC. The chain is built from TRBV12-3 or TRBV12-4 and TRBJ2-4; tentatively, D is TRBD2 (5 bases). The end of the DNA fits TRBJ2-5 better, so the J call may be wrong. The CDR3 spans 18 residues.

Points on this clonotype: An end of the junction does not agree with germline; a read error may underlie this. The chain couples TRBV7-2 to TRBJ2-4, with 12 bases identical to TRBD2. The CDR3 sequence is 18 residues long. Germline CDR1 reads SGHTA; CDR2 reads FQGNSA. This chain's CDR3 is CAGSSGLAGTGAKNIQYF. CDR3 nucleotides: TGTGCCGGCAGCTCAGGACTAGCGGGGACTGGGGCCAAAAACATTCAGTACTTC.

The table lists this clonotype with a count of one. The chain recombines TRBV7-8 with TRBJ2-4, with D unresolved. This CDR3 region has 15 residues. In germline, CDR1 is SGHVS, CDR2 FQNEAQ. V dropped 5 bases and J dropped 1 base, with 12 bases sitting between them. The CDR3 DNA sequence: TGTGCCAGCAGCACCCGCAGGTTTGCCAAAAACATTCAGTACTTC. Translating it yields CASSTRRFAKNIQYF.

This clonotype was found once. The CDR3 loop is CASSRGTLAADTQYF. CDR3 nucleotide sequence: TGTGCCAGCAGCCGTGGGACTTTAGCGGCAGATACGCAGTATTTT. The V call is TRBV7-8, the J call TRBJ2-3; D perhaps matches TRBD2 (6 bases). Deletions cut 5 bases from V and 4 bases from J, with 16 bases between. The germline gives CDR1 SGHVS, CDR2 FQNEAQ. The CDR3 length is 15 residues.

This rearrangement joins TRBV29-1 to TRBJ2-2, with 8 bases aligning to TRBD1. Trimming removed 5 bases from V and 5 bases from J; junction bases left unmatched: 7. CDR1 and CDR2 (germline): SQVTM, ANQGSEA. The CDR3 has 14 amino acids. CDR3 sequence: CSVRQGLNTGELFF. The CDR3 region has the DNA TGCAGCGTTCGACAGGGGTTGAATACCGGGGAGCTGTTTTTT.

A note on this clonotype: At one end, the junction sequence differs from germline, possibly due to a read error. The chain is built from TRBV12-3 or TRBV12-4 and TRBJ2-5; D is perhaps TRBD1 (6 bases). This CDR3 spans 13 amino acids. CDR3 sequence reads: CASTLGGGKTQYF. The CDR3, as DNA: TGTGCCAGCACTTTAGGGGGTGGAAAGACCCAGTACTTC.

The chain links TRBV5-1 to TRBJ1-5, with 7 positions matching TRBD1. The V gene's germline CDR1 is SGHRS and CDR2 YFSETQ. The CDR3 extends over 14 amino acids. V was pared by 5 bases and J by 6 bases, with 8 bases of the junction left unmatched. The CDR3 bases are TGCGCCAGCAGTTCTACAGGGGACTCTCAGCCCCAGCATTTT. It is translated as CASSSTGDSQPQHF. Looking up the rest from reference TRBV5-1 and TRBJ1-5 gives the full variable domain: KAGVTQTPRYLIKTRGQQVTLSCSPISGHRSVSWYQQTPGQGLQFLFEYFSETQRNKGNFPGRFSGRQFSNSRSEMNVSTLELGDSALYLCASSSTGDSQPQHFGDGTRLSIL.